Following are 27 T cell receptor beta chains from one sample sequenced in a study of cytomegalovirus exposure and HLA in healthy donors. Vbeta (60) and Jbeta (13) primers were used in the PCR. Method: immunoSEQ multiplex PCR; TCRdb's copy keeps in-frame clones and lacks some. The data show some 110,000 clones, over 80% seen once. The sequencing input was PBMCs. These receptors were taken from a man under 40 in good health and CMV-seronegative.

The chain recombines TRBV14 with TRBJ1-6; maybe TRBD1 (6 bases). The CDR3 sequence is 18 residues long. Trimming stripped 4 bases from V and 4 bases from J, with 20 bases between. Germline loops: CDR1 SGHDN, CDR2 FVKESK. The DNA for the CDR3 is TGTGCCAGCAGCCGTGGGGATGGGGGCGCGAAATATAATTCACCCCTCCACTTT. Its translation is CASSRGDGGAKYNSPLHF.

The chain is built from TRBV5-1 and TRBJ1-4; D not resolved. V shed 0 bases and J shed 7 bases, with 7 bases lying between them. The CDR3 contains 13 residues. Germline CDR1 and CDR2: SGHRS and YFSETQ. CDR3 sequence (DNA): TGCGCCAGCAGCTTGGGACTTGGTGAAAAACTGTTTTTT. This codes for CASSLGLGEKLFF. Supplemented by reference TRBV5-1 and TRBJ1-4, the full variable domain reads KAGVTQTPRYLIKTRGQQVTLSCSPISGHRSVSWYQQTPGQGLQFLFEYFSETQRNKGNFPGRFSGRQFSNSRSEMNVSTLELGDSALYLCASSLGLGEKLFFGSGTQLSVL.

The chain links TRBV27 to TRBJ1-1; D call uncertain. Looked up from germline, CDR1 is MNHEY and CDR2 is SMNVEV (reference sequence). Trimming stripped 2 bases from V and 0 bases from J, with 4 bases between. The CDR3 runs to 13 residues. The DNA of the CDR3 is TGTGCCAGCAGTTTAATTATGAACACTGAAGCTTTCTTT. This translates into CASSLIMNTEAFF.

The chain links TRBV2 to TRBJ1-6; a weak D match, TRBD1 (5 bases). CDR1 is SNHLY, CDR2 FYNNEI, per germline. V lost 8 bases and J 7 bases, leaving 12 bases between the germline ends. The CDR3 has 13 amino acids. In DNA, the CDR3 is TGTGCCAGCGGAGGAGGGGTGAATTCACCCCTCCACTTT. Protein product: CASGGGVNSPLHF.

The rearrangement uses TRBV5-6 and TRBJ1-3; unclear D gene. Trimming took 0 bases from V and 0 from J, leaving 7 bases between them. The CDR3 has 15 residues. Germline loops: CDR1 SGHDT, CDR2 YYEEEE. CDR3: CASSLAGPSGNTIYF. The CDR3 DNA follows: TGTGCCAGCAGCTTGGCAGGCCCCTCTGGAAACACCATATATTTT.

By proportion, this clone is medium-sized. The CDR3 region is CASSSTGGGNQPQHF. The CDR3 DNA reads TGTGCCAGCAGTTCGACAGGGGGAGGGAATCAGCCCCAGCATTTT. The chain employs TRBV7-2 and TRBJ1-5, with 9 positions matching TRBD1. The V gene end was trimmed by 6 bases and the J gene end by 4 bases; junction bases not matched to a gene: 7. Germline lookup yields CDR1 SGHTA and CDR2 FQGNSA. This CDR3 is 15 amino acids long.

The CDR3: CASSFRDRGGVYGYTF. CDR3 nucleotide sequence: TGTGCCAGCAGTTTCCGCGACAGGGGGGGAGTCTATGGCTACACCTTC. This rearrangement joins TRBV28 to TRBJ1-2; 9 nucleotides agree with TRBD1. The V gene's germline CDR1 is MDHEN and CDR2 SYDVKM. CDR3 length: 16 residues. J gave up 4 bases and V 3 bases, and 9 bases lay outside the gene matches.

CDR3 DNA: TGTGCCAGCAGTTTTCCGTCCAGGGTGGGGGGCTACACCTTC. Translation gives CASSFPSRVGGYTF. This rearrangement joins TRBV28 to TRBJ1-2; TRBD1 might be the D (5 bases). The V end lost 3 bases, the J end lost 8 bases, and 16 bases lay between the germline ends. CDR3 length equals 14 residues. The germline gives CDR1 MDHEN, CDR2 SYDVKM.

This chain joins TRBV7-8 and TRBJ1-2, with D perhaps matching TRBD1 (5 bases). From germline, CDR1 is SGHVS and CDR2 FQNEAQ. This CDR3 has 13 amino acids. V was shortened by 5 bases and J by 4 bases, with 11 bases between the two germline ends. In DNA, the CDR3 is TGTGCCAGCAGCCTAGAAGGGGTCTATGGCTACACCTTC. Translated: CASSLEGVYGYTF.

This sequence joins TRBV6-6 and TRBJ2-5; 7 nucleotides align to TRBD2. The length of the CDR3 is 15 residues. Germline lookup yields CDR1 MNHNY and CDR2 SVGAGI (reference sequence). V was clipped by 2 bases and J by 3 bases; unmatched bases: 6. The CDR3 bases are TGTGCCAGCAGTTACGGGGAGGGACCCAAAGAGACCCAGTACTTC. Translation: CASSYGEGPKETQYF.

This clone appeared a few times. The chain joins TRBV6-6 to TRBJ1-1; no clear D gene. The V gene's germline CDR1 is MNHNY and CDR2 SVGAGI (reference sequence). The CDR3 totals 12 residues. The ends were cut back, 0 bases at V and 7 bases at J, with 6 bases in the middle. This chain's CDR3 is CASSYSPSEAFF. Written as DNA, the CDR3 is TGTGCCAGCAGTTACTCTCCCAGTGAAGCTTTCTTT.

V and J are TRBV5-4 and TRBJ2-3; D possibly corresponds to TRBD2 (5 bases). Germline V CDR1 and CDR2: SGHNT, YYREEE (reference sequence). This CDR3 comprises 15 residues. Trimming stripped 6 bases from V and 2 bases from J, with 16 bases between. The CDR3 region is CASNQAGVNTDTQYF. The CDR3 DNA sequence: TGTGCCAGCAACCAAGCCGGGGTGAACACAGATACGCAGTATTTT. The entire variable domain, with the rest obtained from reference TRBV5-4 and TRBJ2-3, is as follows: ETGVTQSPTHLIKTRGQQVTLRCSSQSGHNTVSWYQQALGQGPQFIFQYYREEENGRGNFPPRFSGLQFPNYSSELNVNALELDDSALYLCASNQAGVNTDTQYFGPGTRLTVL.

The chain recombines TRBV5-1 with TRBJ1-2; no clear D. V lost 0 bases, J lost 4 bases, and 10 bases lay in between. Germline V gene lookup returns CDR1 SGHRS and CDR2 YFSETQ. There are 14 residues in the CDR3. The CDR3 DNA reads TGCGCCAGCAGCTTGGCGGCTGGGAGCTATGGCTACACCTTC. It is translated as CASSLAAGSYGYTF. The full variable domain, in which reference TRBV5-1 and TRBJ1-2 provide the parts outside the CDR3, is KAGVTQTPRYLIKTRGQQVTLSCSPISGHRSVSWYQQTPGQGLQFLFEYFSETQRNKGNFPGRFSGRQFSNSRSEMNVSTLELGDSALYLCASSLAAGSYGYTFGSGTRLTVV.

V gene TRBV2 combines with J gene TRBJ2-1; TRBD1 agrees at 9 bases. CDR3 length: 18 residues. Germline loops: CDR1 SNHLY, CDR2 FYNNEI. V dropped 4 bases and J dropped 8; count of bases not matched to a gene: 18. The CDR3 DNA reads as TGTGCCAGCAGTGCCACCCAGACCGGGACAGGGTTGATAGATGAGCAGTTCTTC. Translated: CASSATQTGTGLIDEQFF.

The V call is TRBV28, the J call TRBJ2-7; 12 bases line up with TRBD2. Trimming cost V 1 base and J 2 bases; bases outside gene matches: 12. The CDR3 totals 19 residues. From germline, CDR1 is MDHEN and CDR2 SYDVKM. CDR3 in DNA: TGTGCCAGCAGTTTATACCCCCCTCTGACTAGCGGGGGAACCTACGAGCAGTACTTC. Translation: CASSLYPPLTSGGTYEQYF.

The chain links TRBV10-3 to TRBJ2-5; 8 nucleotides align to TRBD1. V dropped 0 bases and J dropped 14; count of bases not matched to a gene: 8. Germline CDR1 and CDR2: ENHRY and SYGVKD. This CDR3 region has 13 residues. In DNA, the CDR3 is TGTGCCATCAGTGAGTCGAATTCGGACAGGGCCTACTTC. Translation: CAISESNSDRAYF.

The chain couples TRBV7-8 to TRBJ1-5; D unresolved. The V end was cut by 1 base, the J end by 7 bases, with 5 bases between. Germline V gives CDR1 SGHVS, CDR2 FQNEAQ. The CDR3 covers 12 residues. CDR3 in amino acids: CASSLELQPQHF. For the CDR3, the DNA is TGTGCCAGCAGCTTAGAATTACAGCCCCAGCATTTT.

The chain uses TRBV27 and TRBJ2-3, with D unclear. Germline V gives CDR1 MNHEY, CDR2 SMNVEV (reference sequence). Trimming removed 4 bases at V and 1 base at J, with 6 bases between. CDR3 size: 13 residues. CDR3 residues: CASSSAGTDTQYF. CDR3 DNA sequence: TGTGCCAGCAGTTCCGCGGGCACAGATACGCAGTATTTT.

This clone was detected a few times. The chain is built from TRBV27 and TRBJ2-6, with 9 bases that match TRBD1. V was clipped by 6 bases and J by 1 base; unmatched bases: 10. The CDR3 extends over 18 amino acids. Per germline, CDR1 MNHEY and CDR2 SMNVEV (reference sequence). The CDR3: CASRPRTGVVSGANVLTF. The CDR3 DNA reads TGTGCCAGCAGGCCCCGGACAGGGGTAGTATCTGGGGCCAACGTCCTGACTTTC. Full variable domain (rest looked up from reference TRBV27 and TRBJ2-6): EAQVTQNPRYLITVTGKKLTVTCSQNMNHEYMSWYRQDPGLGLRQIYYSMNVEVTDKGDVPEGYKVSRKEKRNFPLILESPSPNQTSLYFCASRPRTGVVSGANVLTFGAGSRLTVL.

The V gene is TRBV4-1, the J gene TRBJ1-1; 7 bases are a match to TRBD1. Losses at the gene ends were 4 bases for V and 5 bases for J; bases not matched to a gene: 7. CDR3 size: 14 residues. Germline V gives CDR1 MGHRA, CDR2 YSYEKL. The CDR3 DNA reads TGCGCCAGCAGCCGAACAGGGGTTCGGACTGAAGCTTTCTTT. It is translated as CASSRTGVRTEAFF.

The chain employs TRBV6-1 and TRBJ1-5; a weak D match, TRBD1 (5 bases). The CDR3 is 16 residues long. The germline V gene encodes CDR1 MNHNS and CDR2 SASEGT. Trimming took 2 bases from V and 3 from J, leaving 14 bases between them. The CDR3, as DNA: TGTGCCAGCAGTGAATTGGGGGGGAGTGCCAATCAGCCCCAGCATTTT. Translation gives CASSELGGSANQPQHF.

This chain connects TRBV11-2 to TRBJ1-2; 9 bases map to TRBD1. The germline V gene has CDR1 SGHAT and CDR2 FQNNGV. The CDR3 sequence is 15 residues long. The trim removed 5 bases at V and 4 bases at J, leaving 8 bases unmatched. As DNA, the CDR3 is TGTGCCAGCAGCACATACAGGGGGCGCGGCTATGGCTACACCTTC. It encodes CASSTYRGRGYGYTF.

V usage is TRBV5-1 and J usage is TRBJ1-2; D may be TRBD1 (5 bases). Per the germline V gene, CDR1 is SGHRS and CDR2 is YFSETQ. The CDR3 is 15 amino acids. The V end was cut by 4 bases, the J end by 8 bases, with 21 bases between. The CDR3 loop reads CASSPRQDSDNGYTF. CDR3 in DNA: TGCGCCAGCAGCCCCCGCCAAGACAGCGACAACGGCTACACCTTC.

This chain joins TRBV7-2 and TRBJ2-7, with no clear D. Germline CDR1 and CDR2: SGHTA and FQGNSA. This CDR3 has 17 amino acids. V was trimmed by 4 bases and J by 0 bases, leaving 19 bases between them. CDR3 residues: CASSSPGGASSSYEQYF. As DNA, the CDR3 is TGTGCCAGCAGCTCCCCGGGTGGAGCGTCGAGCTCCTACGAGCAGTACTTC.

This clone was recorded a few times. This chain links TRBV30 with TRBJ2-5; D might be TRBD2 (7 bases). The CDR3 length is 17 residues. Between the trimmed V and J ends, which lost 1 base and 5 bases, there was a span of 23 bases. In germline, CDR1 is GTSNPN, CDR2 SVGIG (reference sequence). Here the CDR3 reads CAWSALIRGASEETQYF. CDR3 DNA: TGTGCCTGGAGTGCATTGATCCGGGGGGCCTCAGAGGAGACCCAGTACTTC. Full variable domain (missing parts from reference TRBV30 and TRBJ2-5): SQTIHQWPATLVQPVGSPLSLECTVEGTSNPNLYWYRQAAGRGLQLLFYSVGIGQISSEVPQNLSASRPQDRQFILSSKKLLLSDSGFYLCAWSALIRGASEETQYFGPGTRLLVL.

The V and J genes are TRBV5-4 and TRBJ2-7, with 9 nucleotides matching TRBD1. CDR1 SGHNT and CDR2 YYREEE come from the germline V gene (reference sequence). The ends lost 5 bases at V and 5 bases at J; junction bases unmatched: 8. This CDR3 contains 14 residues. The CDR3: CASRPQGAPHEQYF. The CDR3 region has the DNA TGTGCCAGCAGGCCACAGGGGGCTCCCCACGAGCAGTACTTC.

This chain uses TRBV11-2 with TRBJ2-2, with 7 bases identical to TRBD2. V shed 2 bases, J shed 0 bases, and the junction held 12 bases outside the gene matches. Germline V lookup: CDR1 SGHAT, CDR2 FQNNGV. The CDR3 runs to 19 residues. The DNA of the CDR3 is TGTGCCAGCAGCTTACGACTAGCCCCCAGCGGAGCGAACACCGGGGAGCTGTTTTTT. As protein: CASSLRLAPSGANTGELFF. The variable domain in full, with the rest retrieved from reference TRBV11-2 and TRBJ2-2, is EAGVAQSPRYKIIEKRQSVAFWCNPISGHATLYWYQQILGQGPKLLIQFQNNGVVDDSQLPKDRFSAERLKGVDSTLKIQPAKLEDSAVYLCASSLRLAPSGANTGELFFGEGSRLTVL.